What follows are 9 T cell receptor beta chains derived from one specimen sequenced in a study of beta chain features in type 1 diabetes. As every portion of the isolated RNA was reverse transcribed, the sequencing read expressed TCRB transcripts. Sequencing used immunoSEQ multiplex PCR; TCRdb keeps in-frame clones, though not all of them. The data hold some 45,000 clones, with under 65% observed a single time. Sequencing was performed on Tregs from blood. The receptors were sampled from a woman between 18 and 29 years old in good health.

This clone was seen a single time. DNA of the CDR3: TGTGCCAGCAGCTTGAGGCTAGCGGGAGAAGAGACCCAGTACTTC. The encoded protein is CASSLRLAGEETQYF. The chain has TRBV7-2 and TRBJ2-5; 10 bases align to TRBD2. CDR1 and CDR2 (germline): SGHTA, FQGNSA. CDR3 length equals 15 residues. V trimming: 3 bases; J trimming: 3 bases; junction bases outside the gene matches: 4.

The genes are TRBV6-5 and TRBJ2-7; TRBD1 agrees at 7 bases. The germline V gene encodes CDR1 MNHEY and CDR2 SVGAGI. Trimming cost V 2 bases and J 4 bases; bases outside gene matches: 5. This CDR3 has 14 residues. The CDR3 loop reads CASSYVGQPYEQYF. CDR3 DNA: TGTGCCAGCAGTTACGTGGGACAGCCGTACGAGCAGTACTTC.

Only one count was recorded for this clone. CDR3 amino acids: CASSPQIQRAYYNEQFF. The DNA of the CDR3 is TGTGCCAGCTCACCACAAATACAGCGGGCATACTACAATGAGCAGTTCTTC. This chain links TRBV18 with TRBJ2-1; the D gene is possibly TRBD2 (6 bases). Deletions cut 1 base from V and 3 bases from J, with 16 bases between. CDR1 is KGHSH, CDR2 LQKENI, per germline. CDR3 length equals 17 residues. The whole variable domain, remainder taken from reference TRBV18 and TRBJ2-1, is NAGVMQNPRHLVRRRGQEARLRCSPMKGHSHVYWYRQLPEEGLKFMVYLQKENIIDESGMPKERFSAEFPKEGPSILRIQQVVRGDSAAYFCASSPQIQRAYYNEQFFGPGTRLTVL.

The chain carries TRBV27 and TRBJ1-2; a possible D gene is TRBD1 (6 bases). V lost 6 bases and J lost 8, with 19 bases in between. In germline, CDR1 is MNHEY, CDR2 SMNVEV (reference sequence). The CDR3 is 14 residues long. This CDR3 is CASRSEQGIGGYTF. The DNA of the CDR3 is TGTGCCAGCAGATCGGAACAGGGTATCGGCGGCTACACCTTC.

This clone came up a few times. The chain combines TRBV10-3 with TRBJ2-1; 13 bases align to TRBD2. This CDR3 has 17 residues. In germline, CDR1 is ENHRY, CDR2 SYGVKD. V lost 3 bases to trimming and J lost 1 base; unmatched junction nucleotides: 3. The CDR3 nucleotides read TGTGCCATCAGTGATTTGACTAGCGGGAGGTCCTACAATGAGCAGTTCTTC. This codes for CAISDLTSGRSYNEQFF.

This clone was observed a few times. The V and J genes are TRBV29-1 and TRBJ2-3; 10 bases match TRBD1. The germline CDR1 and CDR2 sequences are SQVTM and ANQGSEA. CDR3 length equals 14 residues. With 7 bases clipped from V and 4 bases from J, the junction kept 8 bases outside the gene matches. The CDR3 DNA follows: TGCAGCGCCCGGCCCGGACAGGGGGCAGATACGCAGTATTTT. The encoded protein is CSARPGQGADTQYF.

The sample holds one count of this clone. Because the CDR3's place on the DNA is in doubt, the DNA is left out and the CDR3 is given as listed by TCRdb. The genes are TRBV5-6 and TRBJ1-2. Germline loops: CDR1 SGHDT, CDR2 YYEEEE. The CDR3 is 15 residues long, counting both termini. The CDR3 protein is CASILVGPAGNGYTF.

This clone has just a few counts. The V gene is TRBV7-3, the J gene TRBJ2-1; the D gene is possibly TRBD2 (6 bases). The CDR3 sequence is 14 residues long. CDR1 SGHTA and CDR2 FQGTGA come from the germline V gene. V gave up 3 bases and J gave up 7 bases, with 13 bases separating them. DNA for the CDR3: TGTGCCAGCAGCTTTATGGGGGGATCGAATGAGCAGTTCTTC. This gives the protein CASSFMGGSNEQFF. Using reference TRBV7-3 and TRBJ2-1 for the parts outside the CDR3, the full variable domain is GAGVSQTPSNKVTEKGKYVELRCDPISGHTALYWYRQSLGQGPEFLIYFQGTGAADDSGLPNDRFFAVRPEGSVSTLKIQRTERGDSAVYLCASSFMGGSNEQFFGPGTRLTVL.

This clone was seen only once. The chain carries TRBV11-2 and TRBJ2-2, with 8 positions matching TRBD2. CDR1 is SGHAT and CDR2 is FQNNGV in the germline V gene. The CDR3 is 16 residues long. After removal of 6 bases from V and 1 base from J, the junction contained 7 bases not matched to a gene. The chain's CDR3 is CASREVAGQNTGELFF. The CDR3 coding sequence is TGTGCCAGCAGAGAGGTAGCGGGACAGAACACCGGGGAGCTGTTTTTT.